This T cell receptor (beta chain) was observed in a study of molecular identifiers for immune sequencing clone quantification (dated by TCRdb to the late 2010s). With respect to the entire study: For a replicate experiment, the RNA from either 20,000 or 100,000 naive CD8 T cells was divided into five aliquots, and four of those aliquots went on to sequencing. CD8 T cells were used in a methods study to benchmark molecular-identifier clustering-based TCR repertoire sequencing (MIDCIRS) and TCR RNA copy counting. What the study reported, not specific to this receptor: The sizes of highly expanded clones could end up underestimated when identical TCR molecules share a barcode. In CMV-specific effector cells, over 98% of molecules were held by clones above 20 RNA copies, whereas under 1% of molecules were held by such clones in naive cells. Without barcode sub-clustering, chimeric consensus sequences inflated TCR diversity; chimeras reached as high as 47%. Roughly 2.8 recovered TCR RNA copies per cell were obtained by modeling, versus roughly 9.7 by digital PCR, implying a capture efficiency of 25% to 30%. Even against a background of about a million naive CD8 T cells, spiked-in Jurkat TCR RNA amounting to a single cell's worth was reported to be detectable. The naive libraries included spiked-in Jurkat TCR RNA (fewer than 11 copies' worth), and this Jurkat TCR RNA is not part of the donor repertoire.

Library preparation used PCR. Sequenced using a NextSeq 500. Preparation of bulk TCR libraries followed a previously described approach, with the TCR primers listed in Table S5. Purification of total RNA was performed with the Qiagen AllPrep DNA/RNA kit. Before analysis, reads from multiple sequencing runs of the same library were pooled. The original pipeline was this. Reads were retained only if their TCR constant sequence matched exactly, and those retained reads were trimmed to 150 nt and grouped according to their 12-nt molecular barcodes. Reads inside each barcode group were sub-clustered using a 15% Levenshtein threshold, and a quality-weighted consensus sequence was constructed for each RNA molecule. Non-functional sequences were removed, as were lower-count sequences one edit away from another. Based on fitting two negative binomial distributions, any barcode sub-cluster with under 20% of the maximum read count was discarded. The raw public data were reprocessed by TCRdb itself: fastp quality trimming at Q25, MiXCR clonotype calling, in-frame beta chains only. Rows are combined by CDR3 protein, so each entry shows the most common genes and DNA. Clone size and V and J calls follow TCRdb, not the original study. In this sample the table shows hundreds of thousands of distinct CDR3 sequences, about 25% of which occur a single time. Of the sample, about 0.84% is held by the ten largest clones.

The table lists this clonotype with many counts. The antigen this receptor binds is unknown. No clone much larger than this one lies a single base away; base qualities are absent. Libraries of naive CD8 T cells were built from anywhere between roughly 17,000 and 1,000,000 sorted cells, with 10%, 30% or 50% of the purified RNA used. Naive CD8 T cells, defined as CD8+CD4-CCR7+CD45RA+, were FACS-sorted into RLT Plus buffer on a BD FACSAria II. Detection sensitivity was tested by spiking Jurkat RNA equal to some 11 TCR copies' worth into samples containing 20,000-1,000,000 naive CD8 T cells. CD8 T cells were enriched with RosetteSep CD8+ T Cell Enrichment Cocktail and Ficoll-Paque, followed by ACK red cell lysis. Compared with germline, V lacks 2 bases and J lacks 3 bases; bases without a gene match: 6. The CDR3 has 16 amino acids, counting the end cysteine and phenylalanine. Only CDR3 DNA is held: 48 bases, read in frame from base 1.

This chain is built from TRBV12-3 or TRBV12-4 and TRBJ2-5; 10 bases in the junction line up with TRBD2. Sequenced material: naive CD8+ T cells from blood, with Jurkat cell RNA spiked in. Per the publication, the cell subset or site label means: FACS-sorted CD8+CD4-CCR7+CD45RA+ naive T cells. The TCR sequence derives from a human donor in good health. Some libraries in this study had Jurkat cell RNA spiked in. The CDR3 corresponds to CASSLLAGVEEETQYF. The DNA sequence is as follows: TGTGCCAGCAGTTTACTAGCGGGAGTTGAGGAAGAGACCCAGTACTTC.